The 25 T cell receptor beta chains presented below share a single source sample, sequenced in a study of T cells in Graves' hyperthyroidism and ophthalmopathy. The CDR3 regions of TCR beta were amplified from RNA transcripts. First-round RT-PCR of the TCR CDR3 relied on the HTBI primer set. Using its own MiXCR run on the multiplex PCR reads, TCRdb lists one record per CDR3 protein. The sample contains 650,000 to 850,000 distinct CDR3 sequences, around a sixth of which appear only once. Sequences were obtained from blood. These receptors were obtained from a woman in her forties or fifties with Graves' hyperthyroidism that later progressed to Graves' ophthalmopathy.

The chain is built from TRBV19 and TRBJ2-1; D remains unclear. Germline lookup yields CDR1 LNHDA and CDR2 SQIVND (reference sequence). CDR3 length equals 12 residues. V lost 1 base, J lost 7 bases, and 5 bases lay in between. The CDR3 DNA follows: TGTGCCAGTAGTATAGGGGCAAATGAGCAGTTCTTC. Residues: CASSIGANEQFF.

This clonotype was counted many times. The J gene is TRBJ1-1, the V gene TRBV30; D unresolved. Germline loops: CDR1 GTSNPN, CDR2 SVGIG (reference sequence). The CDR3 loop spans 14 amino acids. V lost 0 bases to trimming and J lost 3 bases, with 11 bases between them. CDR3 bases: TGTGCCTGGAGTGTATCGATGGGGTACACTGAAGCTTTCTTT. It encodes CAWSVSMGYTEAFF. Based on the CDR3 plus reference TRBV30 and TRBJ1-1, the full variable domain is SQTIHQWPATLVQPVGSPLSLECTVEGTSNPNLYWYRQAAGRGLQLLFYSVGIGQISSEVPQNLSASRPQDRQFILSSKKLLLSDSGFYLCAWSVSMGYTEAFFGQGTRLTVV.

V usage is TRBV9 and J usage is TRBJ1-4; no reliable D call. Germline CDR1 and CDR2: SGDLS and YYNGEE. V lost 1 base, J lost 1 base, and 8 bases lay in between. The CDR3 runs 15 residues. The CDR3 DNA reads TGTGCCAGCAGCGTAAACGGGCGAACTAATGAAAAACTGTTTTTT. Translation: CASSVNGRTNEKLFF.

This clonotype has a count of ten or more. The V call is TRBV3-1, the J call TRBJ2-7; D is unclear. Trimming removed 0 bases at V and 2 bases at J, with 11 bases between. CDR1 and CDR2 (germline): LGHDT, YNNKEL (reference sequence). CDR3 length equals 15 residues. The CDR3 sequence: CASSQESGTAYEQYF. For the CDR3, the DNA is TGTGCCAGCAGCCAAGAATCCGGAACAGCCTACGAGCAGTACTTC.

This clonotype was seen repeatedly, ten times or more. The chain links TRBV11-2 to TRBJ2-6, with D uncertain. Germline V gene data show CDR1 as SGHAT and CDR2 as FQNNGV. This CDR3 region has 13 residues. The V gene lost 5 bases and the J gene lost 3 bases, with 5 bases spanning the gap. Written as DNA, the CDR3 is TGTGCCAGCAGCCCGCTTGGGGCCAACGTCCTGACTTTC. Protein sequence: CASSPLGANVLTF.

V and J are TRBV9 and TRBJ1-2; tentatively, D is TRBD1 (5 bases). V lost 0 bases, J lost 2 bases, and 11 bases lay in between. CDR1 and CDR2 from the germline V gene are SGDLS and YYNGEE. This CDR3 contains 15 residues. The CDR3 reads CASSVEVNRNYGYTF. The CDR3 bases are TGTGCCAGCAGCGTAGAAGTTAACAGGAACTATGGCTACACCTTC.

This clonotype occurred many times. CDR3 bases: TGTGCCAGCAGTTACCGTGGACTAGCGGGGGCGGGCAATGAGCAGTTCTTC. It yields the protein CASSYRGLAGAGNEQFF. The rearrangement uses TRBV6-1 and TRBJ2-1; 13 bases fit TRBD2. The CDR3 covers 17 residues. Per germline, CDR1 MNHNS and CDR2 SASEGT. Trimming removed 5 bases from V and 6 bases from J; junction bases left unmatched: 10.

This clonotype was observed at least ten times. J is TRBJ1-1 and V is TRBV18; no clear D. CDR3 length: 14 residues. Germline CDR1 reads KGHSH; CDR2 reads LQKENI. Trimming took 4 bases from V and 1 from J, leaving 10 bases between them. The CDR3 DNA reads as TGTGCCAGCTCACAGGGTTTAAGGAACACTGAAGCTTTCTTT. Residues: CASSQGLRNTEAFF.

This chain links TRBV9 with TRBJ2-1; D gene uncertain. With 4 bases removed from V and 8 bases from J, the gap between germline ends came to 16 bases. Germline V gene data show CDR1 as SGDLS and CDR2 as YYNGEE. The CDR3 consists of 14 residues. CDR3 bases: TGTGCCAGCAGCCCCCCGAGGTCGGGCGATGAGCAGTTCTTC. This codes for CASSPPRSGDEQFF.

The chain employs TRBV6-1 and TRBJ1-2; TRBD1 aligns across 8 bases. This CDR3 has 14 residues. V shed 2 bases, J shed 8 bases, and the junction held 7 bases outside the gene matches. Germline V gene sequence: CDR1 MNHNS, CDR2 SASEGT. The CDR3 DNA sequence: TGTGCCAGCAGTGAACGGGGACAGGCGCCGGGCTACACCTTC. Its translation is CASSERGQAPGYTF.

The J gene is TRBJ2-3, the V gene TRBV14, with a possible D match to TRBD1 (6 bases). Germline V gene lookup returns CDR1 SGHDN and CDR2 FVKESK. The CDR3 consists of 14 residues. V lost 4 bases, J lost 2 bases, and 10 bases lay in between. The CDR3 region is CASSPGHLTDTQYF. The DNA of the CDR3 is TGTGCCAGCAGCCCGGGACACCTCACAGATACGCAGTATTTT. Filled out from reference TRBV14 and TRBJ2-3, the complete variable domain reads EAGVTQFPSHSVIEKGQTVTLRCDPISGHDNLYWYRRVMGKEIKFLLHFVKESKQDESGMPNNRFLAERTGGTYSTLKVQPAELEDSGVYFCASSPGHLTDTQYFGPGTRLTVL.

The chain is built from TRBV27 and TRBJ1-6, with D uncertain. The germline CDR1 and CDR2 sequences are MNHEY and SMNVEV (reference sequence). V gave up 6 bases and J gave up 6 bases, with 15 bases separating them. This CDR3 has 15 amino acids. CDR3: CASSEHTPSNSPLHF. In DNA form, the CDR3 reads TGTGCCAGCAGCGAGCATACGCCCTCTAATTCACCCCTCCACTTT.

The chain recombines TRBV20-1 with TRBJ1-2; 8 bases are shared with TRBD1. Trimming removed 3 bases from V and 4 bases from J; junction bases left unmatched: 7. The CDR3 has 14 residues. Germline V lookup: CDR1 DFQATT, CDR2 SNEGSKA (reference sequence). CDR3: CSASRRGQGYGYTF. The CDR3 DNA is TGCAGTGCTAGTCGCAGGGGGCAGGGCTATGGCTACACCTTC.

This rearrangement joins TRBV20-1 to TRBJ2-5; unclear D gene. Per the germline V gene, CDR1 is DFQATT and CDR2 is SNEGSKA (reference sequence). The CDR3 loop spans 15 amino acids. Trimming left V 5 bases short and J 4 bases short, with 20 bases between. This chain's CDR3 is CSAPPGSGSRETQYF. The CDR3 DNA follows: TGCAGTGCTCCCCCCGGATCCGGTTCGAGAGAGACCCAGTACTTC.

For this clonotype: A much larger clonotype is one base distant, so this may be a read error. The CDR3 is CASSFRLRTSGGFGQFF. In nucleotides, the CDR3 is TGTGCCAGCAGTTTCCGCCTCAGGACTAGCGGGGGGTTCGGGCAGTTCTTC. The chain has TRBV28 and TRBJ2-1; 14 bases align to TRBD2. CDR3 length: 17 residues. The V gene end was trimmed by 3 bases and the J gene end by 12 bases; junction bases not matched to a gene: 13. Germline V gene sequence: CDR1 MDHEN, CDR2 SYDVKM.

This clonotype was seen a handful of times. The rearrangement joins TRBV7-9 to TRBJ2-2; D possibly corresponds to TRBD1 (5 bases). The CDR3 sequence is 17 residues long. The germline gives CDR1 SEHNR, CDR2 FQNEAQ (reference sequence). Trimming left V 0 bases short and J 2 bases short, with 13 bases between. The CDR3: CASSLAGATVNTGELFF. As DNA, the CDR3 is TGTGCCAGCAGCTTAGCTGGCGCGACAGTTAACACCGGGGAGCTGTTTTTT.

In this sample, this clonotype turned up many times. CDR3 in DNA: TGTGCCAGCAGTGAAAGTCTGGAGGGGCACAGCTATGGCTACACCTTC. Residues: CASSESLEGHSYGYTF. This sequence joins TRBV6-1 and TRBJ1-2; TRBD1 might be the D (5 bases). Trimming removed 2 bases from V and 4 bases from J, with 17 bases in between. The CDR3 totals 16 residues. The germline CDR1 and CDR2 sequences are MNHNS and SASEGT.

This chain connects TRBV4-1 to TRBJ1-2; the D is unclear. The CDR3 is 15 amino acids. Germline V lookup: CDR1 MGHRA, CDR2 YSYEKL. V was shortened by 0 bases and J by 4 bases, with 12 bases between the two germline ends. The CDR3, as DNA: TGCGCCAGCAGCCAAGAAGCCGGGGTCAGCTATGGCTACACCTTC. Protein product: CASSQEAGVSYGYTF.

Concerning this clonotype: A read error may be the cause here, since a much bigger clone is one base away. This chain connects TRBV20-1 to TRBJ2-7; TRBD2 agrees at 9 bases. The CDR3 covers 14 residues. Germline values: CDR1 DFQATT, CDR2 SNEGSKA (reference sequence). The DNA of the CDR3 is TGCACTGCTAGAGATACACTAGCGGGCTACGAGCAGTACTTC. It specifies CTARDTLAGYEQYF.

This clonotype was seen many times. This sequence joins TRBV3-1 and TRBJ2-2; unclear D gene. This CDR3 contains 15 residues. Trimming removed 1 base from V and 0 bases from J, with 6 bases in between. Germline loops: CDR1 LGHDT, CDR2 YNNKEL (reference sequence). The CDR3 loop is CASSQGPSNTGELFF. The DNA for the CDR3 is TGTGCCAGCAGCCAAGGCCCATCGAACACCGGGGAGCTGTTTTTT. The whole variable domain, filled in from reference TRBV3-1 and TRBJ2-2, reads DTAVSQTPKYLVTQMGNDKSIKCEQNLGHDTMYWYKQDSKKFLKIMFSYNNKELIINETVPNRFSPKSPDKAHLNLHINSLELGDSAVYFCASSQGPSNTGELFFGEGSRLTVL.

This clonotype showed up just a few times. This rearrangement joins TRBV20-1 to TRBJ2-6, with D perhaps TRBD1 (5 bases). The CDR3 sequence is 13 residues long. With 5 bases removed from V and 2 bases from J, the gap between germline ends came to 7 bases. Germline V lookup: CDR1 DFQATT, CDR2 SNEGSKA (reference sequence). CDR3 coding DNA: TGCAGTGCTCCCAGGGCTGGGGCCAACGTCCTGACTTTC. Its translation: CSAPRAGANVLTF.

The chain joins TRBV20-1 to TRBJ2-3; D is ambiguous. The CDR3 totals 11 residues. From germline, CDR1 is DFQATT and CDR2 SNEGSKA (reference sequence). The V end lost 5 bases, the J end lost 5 bases, and 8 bases lay between the germline ends. Written as DNA, the CDR3 is TGCAGTGCTGGACGTGGAGATACGCAGTATTTT. Translation gives CSAGRGDTQYF.

The sample holds a few counts of this clonotype. J is TRBJ1-6 and V is TRBV19; no clear D. V was shortened by 4 bases and J by 7 bases, with 2 bases between the two germline ends. The CDR3 has 11 amino acids. Germline CDR1 is LNHDA and CDR2 is SQIVND (reference sequence). CDR3 amino acids: CASSNNSPLHF. For the CDR3, the DNA is TGTGCCAGTAGTAACAATTCACCCCTCCACTTT.

There are many counts of this clonotype. The chain employs TRBV27 and TRBJ1-2; 8 positions agree with TRBD1. Germline CDR1 MNHEY, CDR2 SMNVEV (reference sequence). CDR3 length equals 15 residues. The J segment lost 4 bases and the V segment lost 5 bases, leaving 9 bases of the junction unmatched. The CDR3: CASSQQGARVYGYTF. The CDR3 DNA reads TGTGCCAGCAGTCAGCAGGGGGCGCGGGTCTATGGCTACACCTTC.

The chain links TRBV6-2 or TRBV6-3 to TRBJ1-2, with D unresolved. Trimming cost V 2 bases and J 0 bases, with 10 bases left between them. Per the germline V gene, CDR1 is MNHEY and CDR2 is SVGEGT. This CDR3 has 15 amino acids. CDR3: CASSYLGPSNYGYTF. The DNA for the CDR3 is TGTGCCAGCAGTTACCTCGGGCCTTCTAACTATGGCTACACCTTC.